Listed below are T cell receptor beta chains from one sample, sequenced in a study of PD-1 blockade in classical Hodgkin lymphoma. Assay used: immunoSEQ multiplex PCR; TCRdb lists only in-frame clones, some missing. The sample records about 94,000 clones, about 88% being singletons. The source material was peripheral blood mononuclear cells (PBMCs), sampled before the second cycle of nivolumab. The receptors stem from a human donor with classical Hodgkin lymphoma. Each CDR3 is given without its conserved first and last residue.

ASRSVGRSYEQY | TRBV28
ASNSGPYNEKLF | TRBV28
ASSLVTGGGLYEQY | TRBV28
ASSSLAGWRTGELF | TRBV7-8
ASSLQTGGVDEQF | TRBV5-5
ASSEARSYEQY | TRBV6-1
ASRSGTGADTQY | TRBV10-3
ASSFRTGLTGELF | TRBV28
ASSAQRANSYNEQF | TRBV9
ATADSTEKLF | TRBV2
ASSESSGAGEKLF | TRBV10-1
ASSGAIRQAQETQY | TRBV10-2
ASSSRDNLVADEQF | TRBV6-6
ASRTGIPEQF | TRBV28
ASSEQGPMNTEAF | TRBV19
ASSTYNEQF | TRBV5-4
ATAPRAEDTQY | TRBV19
SVERGTSGGNEQF | TRBV29-1
ASSQNRGTNYGYT | TRBV6-5
ASSLGRGRTGELF | TRBV7-6
AISGGSSEQY | TRBV10-3
ASNPLDREETQY | TRBV7-9
ASKRAIGGTGEQY | TRBV19
SPRDYGYT | TRBV20-1
ASSLRGQGWEKLF | TRBV27
ASSHPIRNEQF | TRBV7-9
ASSRPGQGADSPLH | TRBV18
AISESVGGTGKPQH | TRBV10-3
ASTLGVQGGEKLF | TRBV11-2
ASSMLGEDTQY | TRBV19
ASSPSSGAGELF | TRBV18
ASRGKSGGRDEQY | TRBV27
ASNIREDTGELF | TRBV2
ASSSPGVGRYEQY | TRBV27
ASSLGTTRSNEQF | TRBV5-1
ASSIGQGGSYEQY | TRBV19
ASSQIAPRETGSVSTLH | TRBV4-1
ASSLRQGAKERGYEQY | TRBV27
ASRGRPTVDNSPLH | TRBV28
ASSLTRENQPQH | TRBV27
ASSSRTWDRTSGPLH | TRBV7-9
ASSLEGGTRVAGYEQY | TRBV11-2
ASSPRTAQETQY | TRBV18
ASSRGADRYEQY | TRBV5-1
ASSLESGQPQH | TRBV7-2